This TCR beta chain was obtained from a study of identical twins. Study-wide findings and caveats: Cross-sectional statistics, not tracking of the same donors, supported the conclusions. Modeled out-of-frame TCR alpha sharing in monozygotic twins fell below observed levels. Invariant MAIT and iNKT cells could partly confound zero-insertion analyses.

To note about this clonotype: The antigen is unknown.

The CDR3 consists of 17 residues. V was pared by 2 bases and J by 5 bases, with 9 bases of the junction left unmatched. Germline loops: CDR1 MNHEY, CDR2 SVGAGI. MiXCR, run by TCRdb on the 5' RACE reads, gives a single entry per CDR3 protein. The sample consists of more than 1.5 million distinct CDR3 sequences, 32% of them appearing once. The chain recombines TRBV6-5 with TRBJ1-1, with 12 bases lining up with TRBD1. The specimen was cord blood. The source of this sequence is a newborn girl in good health. Here the CDR3 DNA reads TGTGCCAGCAGTTACGGGGATGGGACAGGGGGCCGAACTGAAGCTTTCTTT. It translates to CASSYGDGTGGRTEAFF.